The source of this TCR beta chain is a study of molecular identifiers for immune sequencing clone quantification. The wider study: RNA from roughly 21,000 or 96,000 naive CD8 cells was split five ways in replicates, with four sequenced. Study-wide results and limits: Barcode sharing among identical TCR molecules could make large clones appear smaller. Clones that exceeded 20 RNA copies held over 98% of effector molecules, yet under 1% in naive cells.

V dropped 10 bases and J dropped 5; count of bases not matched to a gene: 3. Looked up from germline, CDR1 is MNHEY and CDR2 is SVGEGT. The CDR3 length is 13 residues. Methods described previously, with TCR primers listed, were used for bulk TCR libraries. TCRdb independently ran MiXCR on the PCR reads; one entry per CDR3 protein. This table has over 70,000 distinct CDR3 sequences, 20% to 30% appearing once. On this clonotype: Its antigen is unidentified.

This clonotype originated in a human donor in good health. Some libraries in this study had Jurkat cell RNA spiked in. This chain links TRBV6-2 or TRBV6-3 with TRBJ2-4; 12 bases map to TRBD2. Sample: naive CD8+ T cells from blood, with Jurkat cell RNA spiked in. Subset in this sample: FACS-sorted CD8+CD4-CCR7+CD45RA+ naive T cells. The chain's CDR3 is CAIRLAGENIQYF. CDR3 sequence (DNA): TGTGCCATCAGACTAGCGGGGGAAAACATTCAGTACTTC.